This is a list of T cell receptor beta chains from one sample in a study of cytomegalovirus exposure and HLA in healthy donors. The repertoire was sequenced with immunoSEQ multiplex PCR; TCRdb's copy has only in-frame clones and lacks some. The sample yields 150,000 to 200,000 clones, approximately 80% seen once. The sequenced sample was PBMCs. The receptors were gathered from a woman in her forties or fifties in good health and CMV-seronegative. CDR3s include the opening cysteine and the closing phenylalanine or tryptophan.

>TRBJ2-1|TRBV7-3
CASSLDTSYYNEQFF
>TRBJ2-7|TRBV5-6
CASGRQASYEQYF
>TRBJ1-1|TRBV5-5
CASSLGRTAMNTEAFF
>TRBJ1-1|TRBV6-5
CASSWTGGDTEAFF
>TRBJ2-5|TRBV14
CASSHLEPGEYQETQYF
>TRBJ2-7|TRBV9
CASSLHGGYEQYF
>TRBJ1-5|TRBV5-6
CASSLGWGRDINQPQHF
>TRBJ1-2|TRBV7-9
CASSIQGGLSYTF
>TRBJ2-3|TRBV11-2
CASSLGVRGRTQYF
>TRBJ2-1|TRBV4-3
CASSQFSGGANNEQFF
>TRBJ1-1|TRBV9
CASSVEAGQEIFF
>TRBJ2-1|TRBV6-5
CASSYLGGKGSNEQFF
>TRBJ1-2|TRBV5-1
CASSRDTFNYGYTF
>TRBJ2-5|TRBV5-4
CASSGSAGRPTFQETQYF
>TRBJ2-7|TRBV7-9
CASSLVSRGEQYF
>TRBJ2-3|TRBV7-2
CASSSSGTTSDTQYF
>TRBJ1-1|TRBV5-4
CASSWTVNTEAFF
>TRBJ2-7|TRBV7-2
CASSLGDGGTYEQYF
>TRBJ1-1|TRBV4-3
CASSPGQVSSEAFF
>TRBJ2-7|TRBV7-9
CASTQGQLYEQYF
>TRBJ2-7|TRBV7-8
CASSPLSSTSGSSYEQYF
>TRBJ1-1|TRBV6-5
CASSYAGVEGAEAFF
>TRBJ1-1|TRBV2
CASNLDRNTEAFF
>TRBJ1-4|TRBV28
CASSQTRGGWEKLFF
>TRBJ1-1|TRBV7-3
CASSLNTGVYTEAFF
>TRBJ2-1|TRBV9
CASSARLALYNEQFF
>TRBJ2-3|TRBV28
CASSQTSVIVQYF
>TRBJ2-3|TRBV4-2
CASSPAGDTDTQYF
>TRBJ2-5|TRBV4-2
CASSQDLAGGLGGTQYF
>TRBJ2-1|TRBV6-1
CASSEGFSSTHRYEQFF
>NA|TRBV6-4
CASSVSSGPTYEQYF
>TRBJ2-7|TRBV10-1
CASSRDRGPYEQYF
>TRBJ1-4|TRBV28
CASRQGVNEKLFF
>TRBJ2-7|TRBV19
CASSISGPGERTYF
>TRBJ1-2|TRBV5-6
CASSPGTPGQPGYTF
>TRBJ2-7|TRBV28
CASSLVPGQPSGSFYEQYF
>TRBJ2-7|TRBV6-5
CASSPDRGEQYF
>TRBJ2-2|TRBV19
CASTPLGQILGELFF
>TRBJ1-4|TRBV14
CASSQMSGKLFF
>TRBJ2-7|TRBV19
CASSTSNRVGPWEQYF
>TRBJ1-5|TRBV28
CASSFGRVGSMMPQHF
>TRBJ2-3|TRBV5-1
CASSFGSSGGTDTQYF
>TRBJ1-5|TRBV28
CASRQQGEGNQPQHF
>TRBJ2-1|TRBV28
CASSLFMSTQGNLNNEQFF
>TRBJ1-1|TRBV9
CASSVAGGVNTEAFF
>TRBJ1-1|TRBV28
CASRSARNTEAFF
>TRBJ2-1|TRBV30
CAWRRQGANEQFF
>TRBJ1-3|TRBV9
CASSAQDRFSGNTIYF
>TRBJ2-7|TRBV7-9
CASSLLYEQYF